Below are 32 T cell receptor beta chains sequenced from a single sample in a study of radiotherapy plus CTLA-4 blockade in lung cancer. Measured with immunoSEQ multiplex PCR; TCRdb has only the in-frame clones, and not every one. This table holds tens of thousands of clones, about 83% found once. Material: peripheral blood, obtained from a patient treated with radiotherapy plus ipilimumab. The receptors were gathered from a human donor with non-small cell lung cancer who had stable disease on radiotherapy plus ipilimumab.

The chain joins TRBV19 to TRBJ2-7; perhaps TRBD2 as D (7 bases). The germline gives CDR1 LNHDA, CDR2 SQIVND (reference sequence). Trimming removed 3 bases at V and 6 bases at J, with 9 bases between. The CDR3 is 12 amino acids. CDR3 nucleotides: TGTGCCAGTAGTATGGGGGGGCCCGAGCAGTACTTC. As protein: CASSMGGPEQYF.

The V and J genes are TRBV7-9 and TRBJ2-7, with 13 positions matching TRBD2. The germline gives CDR1 SEHNR, CDR2 FQNEAQ (reference sequence). The V gene end was trimmed by 5 bases and the J gene end by 7 bases; junction bases not matched to a gene: 8. This CDR3 spans 15 amino acids. The CDR3 is CASSLLAGGSHEQYF. The CDR3 nucleotides read TGTGCCAGCAGCCTACTAGCGGGAGGGTCGCATGAGCAGTACTTC.

The gene calls are TRBV11-1 and TRBJ1-6; possible D gene TRBD1, 6 bases. The CDR3 is made up of 14 amino acids. Trimming shortened V by 2 bases and J by 7 bases, and 9 bases separated the two germline ends. Germline CDR1 and CDR2: SGHAT and FQDESV (reference sequence). The CDR3 sequence: CASSLRGYNSPLHF. The CDR3, as DNA: TGTGCCAGCAGCTTAAGGGGGTACAATTCACCCCTCCACTTT.

This chain uses TRBV28 with TRBJ2-7; 8 bases are shared with TRBD2. The CDR3 has 14 amino acids. Per the germline V gene, CDR1 is MDHEN and CDR2 is SYDVKM. The V and J ends lost 6 bases and 5 bases, in that order; junction bases with no gene match: 9. CDR3 sequence reads: CASRRREGRDEQYF. The CDR3 nucleotides are TGTGCCAGCAGGAGACGGGAGGGGAGGGACGAGCAGTACTTC.

The V and J genes are TRBV9 and TRBJ2-1; D perhaps matches TRBD1 (5 bases). V lost 3 bases to trimming and J lost 5 bases, with 12 bases between them. The germline gives CDR1 SGDLS, CDR2 YYNGEE. The CDR3 runs to 14 residues. DNA for the CDR3: TGTGCCAGCAGCGCATGGATGACAGACAATGAGCAGTTCTTC. It encodes CASSAWMTDNEQFF. Full variable domain (remainder filled in from reference TRBV9 and TRBJ2-1): DSGVTQTPKHLITATGQRVTLRCSPRSGDLSVYWYQQSLDQGLQFLIQYYNGEERAKGNILERFSAQQFPDLHSELNLSSLELGDSALYFCASSAWMTDNEQFFGPGTRLTVL.

J is TRBJ2-5 and V is TRBV7-3; 9 nucleotides match TRBD1. Trimming removed 5 bases from V and 5 bases from J; junction bases left unmatched: 6. This CDR3 is 14 amino acids long. Germline values: CDR1 SGHTA, CDR2 FQGTGA. The CDR3 here is CASSRDRADETQYF. Here the CDR3 DNA reads TGTGCCAGCAGCCGGGACAGGGCCGATGAGACCCAGTACTTC.

The chain uses TRBV27 and TRBJ2-7; TRBD1 matches at 9 bases. The CDR3 is 14 amino acids. V was clipped by 6 bases and J by 7 bases; unmatched bases: 10. CDR1 MNHEY and CDR2 SMNVEV come from the germline V gene (reference sequence). CDR3 region: CASRIDRGGLEQYF. The DNA of the CDR3 is TGTGCCAGCAGGATCGACAGGGGGGGACTTGAGCAGTACTTC.

The chain employs TRBV5-1 and TRBJ1-1; no firm D call. CDR3 size: 13 residues. From germline, CDR1 is SGHRS and CDR2 YFSETQ. V was pared by 4 bases and J by 0 bases, with 7 bases between. CDR3: CASSPRLNTEAFF. The CDR3 DNA reads as TGCGCCAGCAGCCCACGCTTGAACACTGAAGCTTTCTTT.

On this clone itself: The same CDR3 arises from other DNA sequences in this sample as well. The rearrangement uses TRBV28 and TRBJ1-5; no clear D. V was clipped by 3 bases and J by 2 bases, with 5 bases between them. This CDR3 spans 13 amino acids. Germline lookup yields CDR1 MDHEN and CDR2 SYDVKM. The CDR3 spells CASSFQGNQPQHF. As DNA, the CDR3 is TGTGCCAGCAGTTTCCAGGGCAATCAGCCCCAGCATTTT.

The J gene is TRBJ1-1, the V gene TRBV5-6, with D maybe TRBD1 (6 bases). Trimming pared 1 base from V and 6 bases from J, leaving 16 bases between. The CDR3 has 15 residues. CDR1 and CDR2 from the germline V gene are SGHDT and YYEEEE. CDR3 sequence reads: CASSLFRQDGSEAFF. The CDR3 region has the DNA TGTGCCAGCAGCTTGTTTCGACAGGATGGGTCTGAAGCTTTCTTT. Supplemented by reference TRBV5-6 and TRBJ1-1, the full variable domain reads DAGVTQSPTHLIKTRGQQVTLRCSPKSGHDTVSWYQQALGQGPQFIFQYYEEEERQRGNFPDRFSGHQFPNYSSELNVNALLLGDSALYLCASSLFRQDGSEAFFGQGTRLTVV.

The rearrangement links TRBV4-1 to TRBJ2-7; D remains ambiguous. CDR1 is MGHRA and CDR2 is YSYEKL in the germline V gene. There are 16 residues in the CDR3. With 1 base removed from V and 0 bases from J, the gap between germline ends came to 13 bases. In DNA, the CDR3 is TGCGCCAGCAGCCAAGCAACTAACGGAAGCTCCTACGAGCAGTACTTC. As protein: CASSQATNGSSYEQYF.

The chain recombines TRBV30 with TRBJ2-7; no clear D. V lost 1 base to trimming and J lost 7 bases, with 14 bases between them. Looked up from germline, CDR1 is GTSNPN and CDR2 is SVGIG (reference sequence). This CDR3 has 13 amino acids. CDR3 in amino acids: CAWSGDLQGEQYF. For the CDR3, the DNA is TGTGCCTGGAGTGGCGATCTTCAAGGGGAGCAGTACTTC.

The chain is built from TRBV10-2 and TRBJ2-3, with TRBD2 matching 10 bases. The CDR3 has 17 amino acids. The J segment lost 0 bases and the V segment lost 6 bases, leaving 9 bases of the junction unmatched. Germline V gives CDR1 WSHSY, CDR2 SAAADI. The CDR3 nucleotides read TGCGCCAGCAGGAGGGCTAGCGGGGGTTCTAGCACAGATACGCAGTATTTT. It is translated as CASRRASGGSSTDTQYF.

The genes are TRBV19 and TRBJ2-7, with 9 bases aligning to TRBD1. CDR1 is LNHDA, CDR2 SQIVND, per germline (reference sequence). With V trimmed by 4 bases and J by 7 bases, 11 bases remained unmatched. The CDR3 loop spans 15 amino acids. The CDR3 loop is CASSRPGTGLTEQYF. The CDR3 DNA follows: TGTGCCAGTAGTAGGCCCGGGACAGGGCTAACGGAGCAGTACTTC. The full variable domain, with the rest looked up from reference TRBV19 and TRBJ2-7, is DGGITQSPKYLFRKEGQNVTLSCEQNLNHDAMYWYRQDPGQGLRLIYYSQIVNDFQKGDIAEGYSVSREKKESFPLTVTSAQKNPTAFYLCASSRPGTGLTEQYFGPGTRLTVT.

This clone was found once. The chain joins TRBV5-1 to TRBJ2-7; D is unclear. Trimming removed 5 bases at V and 0 bases at J, with 6 bases between. The CDR3 extends over 12 amino acids. Germline V gives CDR1 SGHRS, CDR2 YFSETQ. CDR3 in amino acids: CASRLSSYEQYF. The CDR3 DNA reads as TGCGCCAGCAGGCTATCCTCCTACGAGCAGTACTTC.

In its sample, this clone was seen a few times. The genes are TRBV29-1 and TRBJ1-2, with D possibly TRBD1 on 5 matching bases. V was cut by 2 bases and J by 7 bases, with 11 bases left in between. CDR3 size: 12 residues. Germline V gene sequence: CDR1 SQVTM, CDR2 ANQGSEA. The CDR3 DNA reads TGCAGCGTTGAACAGGGCTATGGTGGCTACACCTTC. This gives the protein CSVEQGYGGYTF.

This rearrangement joins TRBV15 to TRBJ2-7; D tentatively reads TRBD1 or TRBD2 (5 bases each). V lost 0 bases and J 0 bases, leaving 12 bases between the germline ends. Germline assignment: CDR1 LNHNV and CDR2 YYDKDF (reference sequence). CDR3 length: 16 residues. CDR3 in DNA: TGTGCCACCAGCAGAGATCCGGGACGAAGCTCCTACGAGCAGTACTTC. Translating gives CATSRDPGRSSYEQYF.

The rearrangement links TRBV5-8 to TRBJ2-7; 8 bases are shared with TRBD1. The CDR3 spans 15 residues. The ends lost 6 bases at V and 2 bases at J; junction bases unmatched: 10. Germline V lookup: CDR1 SGHTS, CDR2 YDEGEE. CDR3 protein: CASTPPDRVAYEQYF. The CDR3, as DNA: TGTGCCAGCACCCCTCCGGACAGGGTGGCCTACGAGCAGTACTTC.

The chain carries TRBV7-2 and TRBJ2-5; TRBD2 aligns across 8 bases. Germline V lookup: CDR1 SGHTA, CDR2 FQGNSA. The CDR3 length is 14 residues. With 5 bases clipped from V and 10 bases from J, the junction kept 12 bases outside the gene matches. The CDR3 is CASSQNGLAGDQYF. The DNA of the CDR3 is TGTGCCAGCAGCCAGAACGGACTAGCCGGGGACCAGTACTTC.

This sequence joins TRBV5-4 and TRBJ2-7; 10 nucleotides line up with TRBD2. Germline V gene lookup returns CDR1 SGHNT and CDR2 YYREEE (reference sequence). V gave up 0 bases and J gave up 2 bases; unmatched junction bases: 2. The CDR3 is made up of 15 amino acids. Here the CDR3 DNA reads TGTGCCAGCAGCTTGGAGCGGGGGGGCCCCTACGAGCAGTACTTC. Its translation: CASSLERGGPYEQYF.

J is TRBJ2-1 and V is TRBV7-7; 9 positions match TRBD1. After removal of 5 bases from V and 9 bases from J, the junction contained 11 bases not matched to a gene. Per the germline V gene, CDR1 is SSHAT and CDR2 is FNYEAQ (reference sequence). The CDR3 has 15 residues. CDR3 bases: TGTGCCAGCAGCACCCGACAGGGGGGCTCGGCTGAGCAGTTCTTC. It translates to CASSTRQGGSAEQFF.

The V gene is TRBV27, the J gene TRBJ1-4, with TRBD1 matching 8 bases. The CDR3 has 16 amino acids. V shed 3 bases, J shed 7 bases, and the junction held 10 bases outside the gene matches. Per the germline V gene, CDR1 is MNHEY and CDR2 is SMNVEV (reference sequence). Written as DNA, the CDR3 is TGTGCCAGCAGTTTGTCCCTGGACAGGGCGGTTGAAAAACTGTTTTTT. Translation gives CASSLSLDRAVEKLFF.

J is TRBJ1-1 and V is TRBV4-1, with 7 bases lining up with TRBD1. This CDR3 comprises 14 residues. In germline, CDR1 is MGHRA, CDR2 YSYEKL. Losses at the gene ends were 3 bases for V and 3 bases for J; bases not matched to a gene: 4. CDR3 nucleotides: TGCGCCAGCAGCCACCGTACAGGGGACACTGAAGCTTTCTTT. This translates into CASSHRTGDTEAFF.

The CDR3 spells CASSPRGGLTDTQYF. The DNA for the CDR3 is TGTGCCAGCAGTCCGAGGGGGGGGCTGACAGATACGCAGTATTTT. V gene TRBV2 combines with J gene TRBJ2-3; TRBD2 might be the D (7 bases). CDR3 length: 15 residues. V lost 5 bases and J 3 bases, leaving 15 bases between the germline ends. Germline loops: CDR1 SNHLY, CDR2 FYNNEI.

The rearrangement uses TRBV7-6 and TRBJ2-3; D possibly corresponds to TRBD2 (5 bases). The V end lost 0 bases, the J end lost 3 bases, and 10 bases lay between the germline ends. CDR3 length: 15 residues. Germline V gives CDR1 SGHVS, CDR2 FNYEAQ. CDR3: CASSLAHSDTDTQYF. CDR3 sequence (DNA): TGTGCCAGCAGCTTAGCGCATAGCGATACAGATACGCAGTATTTT.

The chain recombines TRBV6-6 with TRBJ1-1; 8 bases line up with TRBD1. V shed 2 bases and J 0 bases; nucleotides not matched to a gene: 5. Germline V gene data show CDR1 as MNHNY and CDR2 as SVGAGI (reference sequence). This CDR3 is 16 amino acids long. The CDR3 protein is CASSYDRGALNTEAFF. DNA for the CDR3: TGTGCCAGCAGTTACGACAGGGGTGCCCTGAACACTGAAGCTTTCTTT.

This clone was recorded once. The chain has TRBV11-2 and TRBJ2-2; maybe TRBD1 (6 bases). Looked up from germline, CDR1 is SGHAT and CDR2 is FQNNGV. This CDR3 is 14 amino acids long. V lost 1 base to trimming and J lost 6 bases, with 9 bases between them. CDR3 protein: CASSLGGQPGELFF. CDR3 sequence (DNA): TGTGCCAGCAGCTTAGGGGGGCAGCCCGGGGAGCTGTTTTTT.

This clone was seen a few times. The chain couples TRBV11-1 to TRBJ2-3; 7 bases are a match to TRBD2. Germline V gene lookup returns CDR1 SGHAT and CDR2 FQDESV (reference sequence). V shed 4 bases, J shed 6 bases, and the junction held 1 base outside the gene matches. CDR3 length: 12 amino acids. CDR3 loop: CASSWTSDTQYF. Written as DNA, the CDR3 is TGTGCCAGCAGCTGGACTAGTGATACGCAGTATTTT.

The V and J genes are TRBV23-1 and TRBJ1-1; D remains ambiguous. TRBV23-1 is labeled an ORF, and its function is uncertain. The CDR3 loop spans 13 amino acids. Trimming shortened V by 8 bases and J by 1 base, and 11 bases separated the two germline ends. The CDR3 bases are TGCGCCAGCGGTCCTACAAGGAACACTGAAGCTTTCTTT. Translation: CASGPTRNTEAFF.

The chain combines TRBV30 with TRBJ2-7, with 10 bases that match TRBD2. Germline trimming cut 8 bases from V and 6 bases from J; bases unmatched to any gene: 10. From germline, CDR1 is GTSNPN and CDR2 SVGIG (reference sequence). CDR3 length equals 13 residues. The CDR3 region is CAQAASGSGEQYF. The CDR3 DNA sequence: TGTGCCCAGGCGGCTAGCGGGAGTGGCGAGCAGTACTTC.

The V call is TRBV29-1, the J call TRBJ1-1; TRBD1 is a possible D gene (5 bases). The CDR3 is 13 residues long. The V end was cut by 7 bases, the J end by 4 bases, with 16 bases between. Looked up from germline, CDR1 is SQVTM and CDR2 is ANQGSEA. CDR3 nucleotide sequence: TGCAGCGCCCATACCGGGGGTGGCACTGAAGCTTTCTTT. Translating gives CSAHTGGGTEAFF.

The chain recombines TRBV5-1 with TRBJ1-5; D not certain. Germline V CDR1 and CDR2: SGHRS, YFSETQ. The CDR3 is 14 amino acids. The V and J ends lost 4 bases and 4 bases respectively, with 12 bases between them. DNA of the CDR3: TGCGCCAGCAGCACGGGAGGGTGGAATCAGCCCCAGCATTTT. Amino acid sequence: CASSTGGWNQPQHF.